This TCR beta chain was retrieved from a study of T cell repertoires in cytomegalovirus infection. The CDR3 is 17 residues long. The germline V gene has CDR1 SGHVS and CDR2 FQNEAQ. J gave up 10 bases and V 6 bases, and 13 bases lay outside the gene matches. This clonotype was counted at least ten times. TCRdb redid the calling of the reads with MiXCR, one entry per CDR3 protein. The sample has some 400,000 distinct CDR3 sequences; roughly 30% are singletons. Sequencing used PBMCs. The TCR originated in a human donor in good health (CMV status not recorded). Some clones in this sample may be carry-over from other donors' samples. This rearrangement joins TRBV7-8 to TRBJ2-1; 15 nucleotides line up with TRBD2. DNA of the CDR3: TGTGCCAGCAGGATCAATGCCGGGACTAGCGGGGGGCCCGAGCAGTTCTTC. It encodes CASRINAGTSGGPEQFF.